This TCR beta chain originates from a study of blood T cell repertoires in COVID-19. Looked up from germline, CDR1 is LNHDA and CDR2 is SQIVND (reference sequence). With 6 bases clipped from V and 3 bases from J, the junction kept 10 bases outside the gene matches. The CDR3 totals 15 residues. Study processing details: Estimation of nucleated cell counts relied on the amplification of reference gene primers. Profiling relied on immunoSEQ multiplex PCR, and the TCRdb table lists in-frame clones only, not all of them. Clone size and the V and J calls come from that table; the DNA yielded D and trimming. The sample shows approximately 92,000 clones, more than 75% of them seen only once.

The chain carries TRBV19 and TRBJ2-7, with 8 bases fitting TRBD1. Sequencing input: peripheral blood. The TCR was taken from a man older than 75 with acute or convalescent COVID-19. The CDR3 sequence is CASRLFGQGNYEQYF. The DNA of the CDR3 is TGTGCCAGTAGATTATTCGGACAGGGCAACTACGAGCAGTACTTC.